The entry below gives a single T cell receptor (beta chain) sequence along with its context. The method was immunoSEQ multiplex PCR; TCRdb's version includes in-frame clones alone and lacks a portion of them. There are roughly 700,000 clones in the sample; approximately 79% occur only once, and more than 1.5% lies in the top ten. V gave up 5 bases and J gave up 1 base; unmatched junction bases: 7. The CDR3 loop spans 15 amino acids. Germline assignment: CDR1 LNHNV and CDR2 YYDKDF (reference sequence). This specimen belongs to a study of shared clonotypes between healthy human individuals. This receptor was identified in a woman aged 25 to 39 in good health. Sequenced: memory CD4+ T cells sorted from blood. Subset noted: CD45RA-negative fraction. The chain uses TRBV15 and TRBJ1-2; 7 nucleotides line up with TRBD1. The CDR3 spells CATSWGDRLNYGYTF. The CDR3 DNA reads TGTGCCACCAGCTGGGGGGACAGACTTAACTATGGCTACACCTTC. Combining the CDR3 with reference TRBV15 and TRBJ1-2 gives the whole variable domain DAMVIQNPRYQVTQFGKPVTLSCSQTLNHNVMYWYQQKSSQAPKLLFHYYDKDFNNEADTPDNFQSRRPNTSFCFLDIRSPGLGDTAMYLCATSWGDRLNYGYTFGSGTRLTVV.